These 25 T cell receptor beta chains came from one sample sequenced in a study of T cell changes during pregnancy in multiple sclerosis. Data came from immunoSEQ multiplex PCR; TCRdb stores just in-frame clones and leaves some out. This sample has some 28,000 clones; about 93% occur once, and the top ten carry 0.4% to 0.55%. This material consisted of CD4+ T cells from peripheral blood mononuclear cells, taken after pregnancy. These receptors originate from a female donor with multiple sclerosis, enrolled in a pregnancy study.

The chain's CDR3 is CASSSARGGRDNEQFF. The CDR3 region has the DNA TGTGCCAGCAGCTCCGCCCGGGGGGGGCGGGACAATGAGCAGTTCTTC. The chain links TRBV5-4 to TRBJ2-1; 8 nucleotides match TRBD2. Trimming at V came to 3 bases and at J to 5 bases, leaving 10 bases not matched to a gene. Germline values: CDR1 SGHNT, CDR2 YYREEE (reference sequence). The length of the CDR3 is 16 residues.

This chain's CDR3 is CASSYHSAANYGYTF. DNA for the CDR3: TGTGCCAGCAGTTACCACTCGGCGGCTAACTATGGCTACACCTTC. The rearrangement links TRBV6-5 to TRBJ1-2; D uncertain. The CDR3 runs to 15 residues. Germline-derived CDR1 and CDR2 are MNHEY and SVGAGI. V was cut by 2 bases and J by 0 bases, with 10 bases left in between.

The CDR3 sequence is CASIRNRDNIQYF. The DNA of the CDR3 is TGTGCCAGCATACGAAACAGGGATAACATTCAGTACTTC. The V gene is TRBV2, the J gene TRBJ2-4, with D maybe TRBD1 (6 bases). The CDR3 is made up of 13 amino acids. Per the germline V gene, CDR1 is SNHLY and CDR2 is FYNNEI. Trimming stripped 7 bases from V and 7 bases from J, with 14 bases between.

The chain carries TRBV7-8 and TRBJ2-5; 7 bases agree with TRBD2. Germline V gene data show CDR1 as SGHVS and CDR2 as FQNEAQ. There are 13 residues in the CDR3. The trim removed 6 bases at V and 6 bases at J, leaving 7 bases unmatched. CDR3 bases: TGTGCCAGCAGTACGGGACTAACACAGACCCAGTACTTC. This gives the protein CASSTGLTQTQYF.

The V gene is TRBV30, the J gene TRBJ2-1; 7 bases are a match to TRBD2. Unmatched junction bases numbered 13, after V lost 4 bases and J lost 7 bases. Germline loops: CDR1 GTSNPN, CDR2 SVGIG (reference sequence). This CDR3 contains 15 residues. The CDR3 loop is CAWKTGTSVFNEQFF. As DNA, the CDR3 is TGTGCCTGGAAAACAGGTACTAGCGTCTTTAATGAGCAGTTCTTC.

J is TRBJ1-2 and V is TRBV28; 8 bases are shared with TRBD1. Germline V CDR1 and CDR2: MDHEN, SYDVKM. The CDR3 covers 15 residues. Trimming cost V 8 bases and J 0 bases; bases outside gene matches: 8. The CDR3 DNA follows: TGTGCCAGCCAGGGGGCGCGTCCGGCTAACTATGGCTACACCTTC. Protein: CASQGARPANYGYTF.

This chain connects TRBV7-2 to TRBJ1-1; no definite D call. Trimming cost V 3 bases and J 4 bases, with 12 bases left between them. CDR3 length: 14 amino acids. Germline V gene lookup returns CDR1 SGHTA and CDR2 FQGNSA. CDR3 sequence: CASSFSGSSTEAFF. The CDR3 nucleotides are TGTGCCAGCAGCTTCAGCGGGAGCAGCACTGAAGCTTTCTTT.

The chain has TRBV6-1 and TRBJ2-7; maybe TRBD2 (6 bases). The CDR3 runs 12 residues. With 6 bases removed from V and 6 bases from J, the gap between germline ends came to 12 bases. The germline V gene encodes CDR1 MNHNS and CDR2 SASEGT. CDR3 region: CASRVTSSEQYF. The CDR3 bases are TGTGCCAGCAGGGTCACTAGCAGCGAGCAGTACTTC.

CDR3 nucleotide sequence: TGTGCCATCTCAGGAGGACAGGGGGCAAATTCACCCCTCCACTTT. It specifies CAISGGQGANSPLHF. This chain connects TRBV10-3 to TRBJ1-6, with 11 bases fitting TRBD1. V was pared by 8 bases and J by 7 bases, with 7 bases of the junction left unmatched. This CDR3 contains 15 residues. Germline V gives CDR1 ENHRY, CDR2 SYGVKD.

The genes are TRBV14 and TRBJ2-1, with D possibly being TRBD1 (6 bases). Germline CDR1 SGHDN, CDR2 FVKESK. This CDR3 contains 24 residues. Trimming removed 0 bases at V and 10 bases at J, with 43 bases between. CDR3 residues: CASSQERVAGAKFVGAKSISEQFF. CDR3 in DNA: TGTGCCAGCAGCCAAGAGCGGGTGGCAGGGGCAAAGTTCGTGGGGGCAAAGAGTATATCCGAGCAGTTCTTC.

The genes are TRBV7-8 and TRBJ2-7; D is unresolved. The CDR3 has 13 amino acids. The germline CDR1 and CDR2 sequences are SGHVS and FQNEAQ. With 1 base removed from V and 6 bases from J, the gap between germline ends came to 10 bases. CDR3 coding DNA: TGTGCCAGCAGCTTAGATTATCTTCGCGAGCAGTACTTC. Protein sequence: CASSLDYLREQYF. The entire variable domain, with the rest obtained from reference TRBV7-8 and TRBJ2-7, is as follows: GAGVSQSPRYKVAKRGQDVALRCDPISGHVSLFWYQQALGQGPEFLTYFQNEAQLDKSGLPSDRFFAERPEGSVSTLKIQRTQQEDSAVYLCASSLDYLREQYFGPGTRLTVT.

The rearrangement joins TRBV19 to TRBJ1-2; D is unclear. V was pared by 6 bases and J by 8 bases, with 10 bases between. CDR1 and CDR2 (germline): LNHDA, SQIVND (reference sequence). The CDR3 has 11 amino acids. As DNA, the CDR3 is TGTGCCAGTAGCGAAGGCGGGGGCTACACCTTC. Its translation: CASSEGGGYTF.

This sequence joins TRBV6-5 and TRBJ1-1, with 9 bases that match TRBD1. Germline assignment: CDR1 MNHEY and CDR2 SVGAGI. Trimming at V came to 2 bases and at J to 12 bases, leaving 7 bases not matched to a gene. CDR3 size: 13 residues. The CDR3 coding sequence is TGTGCCAGCAGTTACCCCGGACAGGGGAAACCTTTCTTT. It is translated as CASSYPGQGKPFF.

This clone appeared a single time. This chain links TRBV19 with TRBJ1-2, with no clear D. Germline loops: CDR1 LNHDA, CDR2 SQIVND (reference sequence). Trimming took 5 bases from V and 2 from J, leaving 6 bases between them. CDR3 length equals 12 residues. The CDR3 nucleotides read TGTGCCAGTAGTCGACTAAACTATGGCTACACCTTC. This codes for CASSRLNYGYTF.

This chain uses TRBV6-5 with TRBJ1-4; D gene uncertain. This CDR3 spans 13 amino acids. Germline CDR1 and CDR2: MNHEY and SVGAGI. V lost 8 bases and J 5 bases, leaving 12 bases between the germline ends. This CDR3 is CASHGRSNEKLFF. For the CDR3, the DNA is TGTGCCAGCCACGGGAGGAGCAATGAAAAACTGTTTTTT.

The chain combines TRBV2 with TRBJ2-5; 9 nucleotides align to TRBD2. Trimming removed 0 bases from V and 5 bases from J; junction bases left unmatched: 22. Per the germline V gene, CDR1 is SNHLY and CDR2 is FYNNEI. The CDR3 is made up of 21 amino acids. The CDR3 is CASSEASRIGASGARWETQYF. The CDR3 region has the DNA TGTGCCAGCAGTGAAGCGTCTAGGATAGGGGCTAGCGGGGCACGGTGGGAGACCCAGTACTTC.

The chain employs TRBV5-1 and TRBJ2-3; D is perhaps TRBD1 (6 bases). CDR3 length: 14 residues. V dropped 4 bases and J dropped 6 bases, with 15 bases sitting between them. CDR1 SGHRS and CDR2 YFSETQ come from the germline V gene. The CDR3 bases are TGCGCCAGCAGCGAAGGGACATCGCGGGATACGCAGTATTTT. It is translated as CASSEGTSRDTQYF. Looking up the rest from reference TRBV5-1 and TRBJ2-3 gives the full variable domain: KAGVTQTPRYLIKTRGQQVTLSCSPISGHRSVSWYQQTPGQGLQFLFEYFSETQRNKGNFPGRFSGRQFSNSRSEMNVSTLELGDSALYLCASSEGTSRDTQYFGPGTRLTVL.

The sample holds a few counts of this clone. V and J are TRBV5-1 and TRBJ1-1; TRBD1 agrees at 11 bases. V trimming: 9 bases; J trimming: 4 bases; junction bases outside the gene matches: 8. There are 14 residues in the CDR3. Germline loops: CDR1 SGHRS, CDR2 YFSETQ. The CDR3 DNA reads as TGCGCCAACCGGGACAGGGGGGGACTCACTGAAGCTTTCTTT. It specifies CANRDRGGLTEAFF.

J is TRBJ2-5 and V is TRBV5-6; 7 nucleotides align to TRBD1. Germline values: CDR1 SGHDT, CDR2 YYEEEE. Trimming took 4 bases from V and 1 from J; bases not matched to a gene: 7. The CDR3 consists of 15 residues. The CDR3, as DNA: TGTGCCAGCAGCACGAAGGGACAGACCCAAGAGACCCAGTACTTC. This gives the protein CASSTKGQTQETQYF.

The chain's CDR3 is CASSLVTGLNTEAFF. The CDR3, as DNA: TGCGCCAGCAGCTTAGTGACAGGGTTGAACACTGAAGCTTTCTTT. The V and J genes are TRBV5-1 and TRBJ1-1; 7 bases align to TRBD1. Germline V lookup: CDR1 SGHRS, CDR2 YFSETQ. The V gene end was trimmed by 2 bases and the J gene end by 0 bases; junction bases not matched to a gene: 4. The CDR3 covers 15 residues.

V is TRBV9 and J is TRBJ1-2, with TRBD1 identical over 7 bases. Looked up from germline, CDR1 is SGDLS and CDR2 is YYNGEE. The V and J ends lost 0 bases and 9 bases, in that order; junction bases with no gene match: 5. The CDR3 length is 13 residues. This chain's CDR3 is CASSVGDRASYTF. The CDR3 nucleotides are TGTGCCAGCAGCGTAGGAGACAGGGCCAGCTACACCTTC.

The chain links TRBV7-9 to TRBJ1-2, with TRBD1 matching over 8 bases. This CDR3 is built from 14 residues. Germline CDR1 is SEHNR and CDR2 is FQNEAQ (reference sequence). J gave up 7 bases and V 2 bases, and 6 bases lay outside the gene matches. This CDR3 is CASSLLQGAGGYTF. CDR3 in DNA: TGTGCCAGCAGCTTACTTCAGGGGGCGGGTGGCTACACCTTC.

The rearrangement links TRBV19 to TRBJ2-5, with D tentatively TRBD1 (6 bases). The CDR3 runs to 13 residues. V lost 7 bases, J lost 2 bases, and 11 bases lay in between. The germline V gene has CDR1 LNHDA and CDR2 SQIVND (reference sequence). Written as DNA, the CDR3 is TGTGCCAGTAATACCGGACAGCAAGAGACCCAGTACTTC. This codes for CASNTGQQETQYF.

The chain is built from TRBV7-2 and TRBJ1-1; tentative D call: TRBD1 (6 bases). With 7 bases removed from V and 2 bases from J, the gap between germline ends came to 23 bases. The CDR3 has 17 residues. CDR1 SGHTA and CDR2 FQGNSA come from the germline V gene. The CDR3 DNA sequence: TGTGCCAGCATCCAGCTTAATTTGGGGACACTAAACACTGAAGCTTTCTTT. This gives the protein CASIQLNLGTLNTEAFF.

The V and J genes are TRBV6-5 and TRBJ1-2; D gene ambiguous. The V gene's germline CDR1 is MNHEY and CDR2 SVGAGI. The CDR3 is 15 residues long. The ends were cut back, 4 bases at V and 6 bases at J, with 18 bases in the middle. CDR3 sequence (DNA): TGTGCCAGCAGTTCCAACCCCCGGGGAGAAGATGGCTACACCTTC. It is translated as CASSSNPRGEDGYTF.